This is a list of T cell receptor beta chains from one sample in a study of identical twins. TCRdb reanalysed the 5' RACE reads using MiXCR and keeps one entry per CDR3 protein. The sample includes approximately 620,000 distinct CDR3 sequences, under 9% seen only once; the top ten take approximately 0.89%. The sample was also linked to a second study, of yellow fever vaccine responses in identical twins.

Sequencing used PBMCs. These TCRs come from a woman aged 18-35 years in good health. CDR3s include the opening cysteine and the closing phenylalanine or tryptophan. Fields, in order: clone size, D gene, V gene, J gene, CDR3 length, CDR3 protein, CDR3 DNA. The D gene is left open where the match is weak. For some rows the clone size is stated as once, few or many, or as a class when expanded; others skip it.

clone_size: .; d_call: TRBD1; v_call: TRBV6-1; j_call: TRBJ2-1; cdr3_length: 15; cdr3_aa: CASRAGTGGFNEQFF; cdr3_nt: TGTGCCAGCAGAGCCGGGACAGGGGGATTCAATGAGCAGTTCTTC
clone_size: .; d_call: .; v_call: TRBV20-1; j_call: TRBJ2-7; cdr3_length: 13; cdr3_aa: CSASIDNSYEQYF; cdr3_nt: TGCAGTGCTAGTATCGACAATTCCTACGAGCAGTACTTC
clone_size: many; d_call: TRBD1; v_call: TRBV12-3/TRBV12-4; j_call: TRBJ2-2; cdr3_length: 16; cdr3_aa: CASRLNRGMYTGELFF; cdr3_nt: TGTGCCAGCAGGTTAAACAGGGGGATGTACACCGGGGAGCTGTTTTTT
clone_size: few; d_call: .; v_call: TRBV5-1; j_call: TRBJ2-3; cdr3_length: 14; cdr3_aa: CASSLPMMADTQYF; cdr3_nt: TGCGCCAGCAGCCTCCCGATGATGGCAGATACGCAGTATTTT
clone_size: few; d_call: .; v_call: TRBV9; j_call: TRBJ2-2; cdr3_length: 13; cdr3_aa: CASSPRYTGELFF; cdr3_nt: TGTGCCAGCAGCCCACGTTACACCGGGGAGCTGTTTTTT
clone_size: few; d_call: TRBD1; v_call: TRBV24-1; j_call: TRBJ1-1; cdr3_length: 14; cdr3_aa: CATSTGDMYTEAFF; cdr3_nt: TGTGCCACCAGTACAGGGGATATGTACACTGAAGCTTTCTTT
clone_size: few; d_call: .; v_call: TRBV15; j_call: TRBJ2-7; cdr3_length: 13; cdr3_aa: CATSEPGAYEQYF; cdr3_nt: TGTGCCACCAGCGAACCAGGGGCATACGAGCAGTACTTC
clone_size: few; d_call: TRBD2; v_call: TRBV28; j_call: TRBJ2-1; cdr3_length: 14; cdr3_aa: CAGAGRGPKGEQFF; cdr3_nt: TGTGCCGGCGCCGGGAGGGGTCCTAAGGGGGAGCAGTTCTTC
clone_size: few; d_call: TRBD1; v_call: TRBV29-1; j_call: TRBJ2-5; cdr3_length: 15; cdr3_aa: CSVETGTGGGETQYF; cdr3_nt: TGCAGCGTTGAAACCGGGACAGGGGGCGGTGAGACCCAGTACTTC
clone_size: few; d_call: .; v_call: TRBV20-1; j_call: TRBJ2-4; cdr3_length: 14; cdr3_aa: CSASFSLLDGIQYF; cdr3_nt: TGCAGTGCTAGCTTTAGCCTCCTCGATGGCATTCAGTACTTC
clone_size: many; d_call: .; v_call: TRBV4-3; j_call: TRBJ2-1; cdr3_length: 15; cdr3_aa: CASSRDRETYNEQFF; cdr3_nt: TGCGCCAGCAGCCGCGACCGGGAGACATACAATGAGCAGTTCTTC
clone_size: .; d_call: TRBD2; v_call: TRBV7-8; j_call: TRBJ2-1; cdr3_length: 19; cdr3_aa: CASSLETSGRLGVGNEQFF; cdr3_nt: TGTGCCAGCAGCTTAGAAACTAGCGGGAGATTGGGAGTGGGCAATGAGCAGTTCTTC
clone_size: few; d_call: TRBD1; v_call: TRBV20-1; j_call: TRBJ1-5; cdr3_length: 15; cdr3_aa: CSATLSTGGNQPQHF; cdr3_nt: TGCAGTGCTACCCTTTCGACAGGGGGCAATCAGCCCCAGCATTTT
clone_size: few; d_call: .; v_call: TRBV6-6; j_call: TRBJ2-1; cdr3_length: 13; cdr3_aa: CASRTRANNEQFF; cdr3_nt: TGTGCCAGCAGAACAAGGGCTAATAATGAGCAGTTCTTC
clone_size: few; d_call: .; v_call: TRBV20-1; j_call: TRBJ2-1; cdr3_length: 15; cdr3_aa: CSARTLLAAYNEQFF; cdr3_nt: TGCAGTGCTAGAACTCTACTAGCAGCCTACAATGAGCAGTTCTTC
clone_size: .; d_call: TRBD2; v_call: TRBV18; j_call: TRBJ2-7; cdr3_length: 15; cdr3_aa: CASSPGIAGTGEQYF; cdr3_nt: TGTGCCAGCTCACCAGGGATAGCGGGAACCGGCGAGCAGTACTTC
clone_size: .; d_call: .; v_call: TRBV14; j_call: TRBJ1-2; cdr3_length: 17; cdr3_aa: CASSQAGGMTRLYGYTF; cdr3_nt: TGTGCCAGCAGCCAAGCTGGGGGGATGACCCGCCTCTATGGCTACACCTTC
clone_size: .; d_call: TRBD2; v_call: TRBV5-1; j_call: TRBJ2-7; cdr3_length: 16; cdr3_aa: CASSPGLAGGADEQYF; cdr3_nt: TGCGCCAGCAGCCCGGGACTAGCGGGGGGCGCCGACGAGCAGTACTTC
clone_size: few; d_call: .; v_call: TRBV15; j_call: TRBJ1-3; cdr3_length: 16; cdr3_aa: CATSIRRGFSGNTIYF; cdr3_nt: TGTGCCACCAGCATTCGGAGGGGATTCTCTGGAAACACCATATATTTT
clone_size: .; d_call: .; v_call: TRBV6-4; j_call: TRBJ2-6; cdr3_length: 15; cdr3_aa: CASSPDRSGANVLTF; cdr3_nt: TGTGCCAGCAGTCCCGACAGGTCTGGGGCCAACGTCCTGACTTTC
clone_size: many; d_call: .; v_call: TRBV7-2; j_call: TRBJ2-7; cdr3_length: 15; cdr3_aa: CASSSRRDRPYEQYF; cdr3_nt: TGTGCCAGCAGCTCCAGACGGGATCGTCCCTACGAGCAGTACTTC
clone_size: .; d_call: TRBD1; v_call: TRBV15; j_call: TRBJ2-2; cdr3_length: 15; cdr3_aa: CATSKTGRNTGELFF; cdr3_nt: TGTGCCACCAGCAAGACAGGGCGTAACACCGGGGAGCTGTTTTTT
clone_size: few; d_call: .; v_call: TRBV12-3/TRBV12-4; j_call: TRBJ2-5; cdr3_length: 11; cdr3_aa: CASTPSQTQYF; cdr3_nt: TGTGCCAGCACCCCTTCACAAACCCAGTACTTC
clone_size: few; d_call: TRBD1; v_call: TRBV6-5; j_call: TRBJ2-5; cdr3_length: 17; cdr3_aa: CASSYSIDRGRGETQYF; cdr3_nt: TGTGCCAGCAGTTACTCGATAGACAGGGGGCGCGGGGAGACCCAGTACTTC
clone_size: few; d_call: .; v_call: TRBV5-6; j_call: TRBJ2-1; cdr3_length: 13; cdr3_aa: CASSLESRGGQFF; cdr3_nt: TGTGCCAGCAGCTTGGAGTCTAGGGGCGGGCAGTTCTTC
clone_size: few; d_call: TRBD2; v_call: TRBV15; j_call: TRBJ2-7; cdr3_length: 14; cdr3_aa: CATSHSGGVGEQYF; cdr3_nt: TGTGCCACCAGCCATAGCGGGGGCGTTGGTGAGCAGTACTTC
clone_size: few; d_call: .; v_call: TRBV25-1; j_call: TRBJ2-3; cdr3_length: 16; cdr3_aa: CASSDWGGKHTDTQYF; cdr3_nt: TGTGCCAGCAGTGACTGGGGCGGGAAGCATACAGATACGCAGTATTTT
clone_size: .; d_call: .; v_call: TRBV18; j_call: TRBJ1-4; cdr3_length: 13; cdr3_aa: CASSTTTGEKLFF; cdr3_nt: TGTGCCAGCTCAACCACGACGGGTGAAAAACTGTTTTTT
clone_size: many; d_call: .; v_call: TRBV2; j_call: TRBJ2-1; cdr3_length: 13; cdr3_aa: CASSENGFGEQFF; cdr3_nt: TGTGCCAGCAGTGAAAACGGTTTTGGGGAGCAGTTCTTC
clone_size: .; d_call: .; v_call: TRBV5-1; j_call: TRBJ1-4; cdr3_length: 14; cdr3_aa: CASSFGGSVEKLFF; cdr3_nt: TGCGCCAGCAGCTTTGGAGGGTCGGTTGAAAAACTGTTTTTT
clone_size: .; d_call: .; v_call: TRBV24-1; j_call: TRBJ2-2; cdr3_length: 15; cdr3_aa: CATSDFGVGTGELFF; cdr3_nt: TGTGCCACCAGTGATTTTGGGGTGGGCACCGGGGAGCTGTTTTTT
clone_size: few; d_call: TRBD1; v_call: TRBV7-8; j_call: TRBJ2-7; cdr3_length: 15; cdr3_aa: CASSLMGTGGYEQYF; cdr3_nt: TGTGCCAGCAGCTTAATGGGGACAGGGGGCTACGAGCAGTACTTC
clone_size: few; d_call: .; v_call: TRBV6-5; j_call: TRBJ1-1; cdr3_length: 14; cdr3_aa: CASSFRRSNTEAFF; cdr3_nt: TGTGCCAGCAGTTTCCGACGTTCGAACACTGAAGCTTTCTTT
clone_size: .; d_call: TRBD1; v_call: TRBV6-1; j_call: TRBJ2-5; cdr3_length: 13; cdr3_aa: CASGPGQLLSQYF; cdr3_nt: TGTGCCAGCGGACCGGGACAGCTTTTGTCTCAGTACTTC
clone_size: .; d_call: .; v_call: TRBV6-2/TRBV6-3; j_call: TRBJ2-1; cdr3_length: 19; cdr3_aa: CASSTFWGGPTKSYNEQFF; cdr3_nt: TGTGCCAGCAGTACCTTTTGGGGGGGCCCAACCAAATCCTACAATGAGCAGTTCTTC
clone_size: few; d_call: .; v_call: TRBV4-2; j_call: TRBJ2-7; cdr3_length: 16; cdr3_aa: CASSQEGGLSSYEQYF; cdr3_nt: TGTGCCAGCAGCCAAGAAGGGGGTTTATCGTCCTACGAGCAGTACTTC
clone_size: .; d_call: .; v_call: TRBV5-7; j_call: TRBJ2-7; cdr3_length: 14; cdr3_aa: CASSLSFRNYEQYF; cdr3_nt: TGTGCCAGCAGCTTGAGTTTCAGAAACTACGAGCAGTACTTC
clone_size: few; d_call: TRBD1; v_call: TRBV20-1; j_call: TRBJ1-2; cdr3_length: 12; cdr3_aa: CSARVAGGGYTF; cdr3_nt: TGCAGTGCTAGAGTGGCAGGGGGTGGCTACACCTTC
clone_size: many; d_call: TRBD2; v_call: TRBV20-1; j_call: TRBJ2-1; cdr3_length: 14; cdr3_aa: CSARGGSDYNEQFF; cdr3_nt: TGCAGTGCTAGGGGGGGGAGCGACTACAATGAGCAGTTCTTC
clone_size: .; d_call: TRBD2; v_call: TRBV27; j_call: TRBJ2-3; cdr3_length: 14; cdr3_aa: CASQGSGGGDTQYF; cdr3_nt: TGTGCCTCCCAGGGGAGCGGGGGAGGGGATACGCAGTATTTT
clone_size: many; d_call: .; v_call: TRBV7-9; j_call: TRBJ2-1; cdr3_length: 17; cdr3_aa: CASSFLRLGVLDNEQFF; cdr3_nt: TGTGCCAGCAGCTTTCTGCGGCTGGGGGTTTTGGACAATGAGCAGTTCTTC
clone_size: .; d_call: .; v_call: TRBV7-3; j_call: TRBJ2-3; cdr3_length: 12; cdr3_aa: CASSSTGNTQYF; cdr3_nt: TGTGCCAGCAGCTCGACTGGTAACACGCAGTATTTT
clone_size: .; d_call: .; v_call: TRBV12-3/TRBV12-4; j_call: TRBJ2-3; cdr3_length: 15; cdr3_aa: CASSLSGVEADTQYF; cdr3_nt: TGTGCCAGCAGTTTATCGGGGGTAGAAGCAGATACGCAGTATTTT
clone_size: few; d_call: .; v_call: TRBV7-8; j_call: TRBJ1-5; cdr3_length: 13; cdr3_aa: CASRLAGDQPQHF; cdr3_nt: TGTGCCAGCAGGCTAGCAGGGGACCAGCCCCAGCATTTT
clone_size: few; d_call: .; v_call: TRBV7-9; j_call: TRBJ2-7; cdr3_length: 13; cdr3_aa: CASTLTDTYEQYF; cdr3_nt: TGTGCCAGCACCCTGACAGATACCTACGAGCAGTACTTC
clone_size: few; d_call: TRBD1; v_call: TRBV29-1; j_call: TRBJ2-1; cdr3_length: 14; cdr3_aa: CSVEGQGANNEQFF; cdr3_nt: TGCAGCGTTGAGGGACAGGGGGCCAACAATGAGCAGTTCTTC
clone_size: many; d_call: .; v_call: TRBV29-1; j_call: TRBJ1-1; cdr3_length: 10; cdr3_aa: CSALSTEAFF; cdr3_nt: TGCAGCGCCCTGAGCACTGAAGCTTTCTTT
clone_size: .; d_call: TRBD1; v_call: TRBV5-1; j_call: TRBJ2-2; cdr3_length: 14; cdr3_aa: CASSLRGLAWELLF; cdr3_nt: TGCGCCAGCAGCTTGAGGGGGCTCGCTTGGGAGCTGCTTTTT